This T cell receptor (beta chain) derives from a study of neoadjuvant nivolumab and ipilimumab in lung cancer (dated by TCRdb to between 2020 and 2021). With regard to the full study: In the NEOSTAR trial, nivolumab was administered intravenously at 3 mg/kg on days 1, 15 and 29, and the combination arm also received ipilimumab 1 mg/kg on day 1 only. Seven patients had matched pretherapy and resected tumor pairs analyzed, with four treated with nivolumab and three with nivolumab plus ipilimumab. TCR repertoires were compared between pretherapy (baseline) peripheral blood and tumors resected at surgery after neoadjuvant immune checkpoint blockade. In the trial, 45 or so patients with operable NSCLC were treated, of whom 23 were randomized to nivolumab monotherapy and around 20 to nivolumab plus ipilimumab. The primary trial endpoint was the major pathologic response (MPR) rate in the intention-to-treat population in each study arm.

Library generation was performed with the immunoSEQ multiplex PCR assay. Concerning the study's data processing: Repertoires were summarized in terms of richness and clonality, and significantly expanded and contracted clones between pre- and post-therapy samples were identified. The source is immuneACCESS, and TCRdb retained only in-frame sequences with V and J called. Part of the clones is not carried over; for the studies checked, unresolved V genes explain less than half of this, and the remainder is unexplained. V and J calls and clone size come straight from that table; D and trimming were deduced from the DNA. Across this sample there are about 18,000 clones, with 87% seen only once. Less than 2.5% of the sample goes to the ten largest clones. Relative to germline, V is 7 bases shorter and J is 2 bases shorter, with 18 bases between their ends. The CDR1 and CDR2 encoded by the germline V gene (reference sequence) are MNHEY and SMNVEV. From the cysteine through the phenylalanine, the CDR3 covers 17 amino acids. The DNA shown is the 51-base CDR3, in frame from base 1.

Overall results and qualifications from the work: No significant correlation was found between TCR clonality and pathologic tumor regression, and only one major-pathologic-response sample was available for the clonality analysis. A positive correlation was observed between pretherapy blood TCR richness and richness in tumors resected after neoadjuvant therapy (Spearman R ≈ 0.82). TCR richness and clonality were greater in resected tumors than in tumor-adjacent uninvolved lung, and increases were seen in more dual-therapy-treated tumors. A small number of samples underwent TCR sequencing. From pretherapy to surgery, increases in tumor T-cell richness and clonality were observed in three of three dual-therapy tumors but in only two of four nivolumab-treated tumors.

The time point label for this specimen denotes: pretherapy, before neoadjuvant immune checkpoint inhibitors. Samples were obtained from the phase 2 randomized NEOSTAR trial, in which neoadjuvant nivolumab or nivolumab plus ipilimumab followed by surgery was tested in operable NSCLC. As to this clone: The antigen it recognizes is unknown. No much larger clonotype is one base removed from it; base qualities were not supplied.

The receptor was isolated from an adult with non-small cell lung cancer. Recombination joined TRBV27 with TRBJ2-6; the D region possibly corresponds to TRBD1 (5 bases align). Sequencing used peripheral blood, obtained before neoadjuvant nivolumab, alone or with ipilimumab. The CDR3 has the sequence CASTPGHLGTGANVLTF. The nucleotides read TGTGCCAGCACTCCAGGGCACCTAGGGACTGGGGCCAACGTCCTGACTTTC.